The rows below give T cell receptor beta chains drawn from one sample of a study of T-cell memory formation after mild COVID-19. TCRdb independently ran MiXCR on the 5' RACE reads; one entry per CDR3 protein. The sample contains 120,000 to 150,000 distinct CDR3 sequences, about 5.5% of which appear only once. Sequenced input: PBMCs or a T cell subset sorted from them (not recorded which). The receptors shown here come from an adult woman who had mild COVID-19 (a few samples of this study predate the infection). Cell type and time point are not known. The CDR3 runs from the conserved cysteine through the conserved F or W. Each record gives: J gene, V gene, D gene, clone size, CDR3 protein, CDR3 DNA. The D gene is left open where the match is weak. The size of a clone is reported for some rows only, either as once, few or many, or as a class for expanded clones.

>TRBJ2-7|TRBV7-9|.|many
CASSRGFLEQYF
TGTGCCAGCAGCCGTGGATTCCTCGAGCAGTACTTC
>TRBJ1-6|TRBV20-1|.|many
CSASGGAPGSPLHF
TGCAGTGCTAGCGGAGGGGCACCCGGTTCACCCCTCCACTTT
>TRBJ2-3|TRBV7-9|.|few
CASSSFTGSDTQYF
TGTGCCAGCAGCTCGTTTACTGGATCAGATACGCAGTATTTT
>TRBJ1-4|TRBV7-3|.|many
CASSRTRDEKLFF
TGTGCCAGCAGCCGCACACGGGATGAAAAACTGTTTTTT
>TRBJ2-2|TRBV5-6|.|few
CASSFVDYWGPGELFF
TGTGCCAGCAGCTTCGTGGACTACTGGGGCCCCGGGGAGCTGTTTTTT
>TRBJ2-3|TRBV18|.|many
CASSSGSHTQYF
TGTGCCAGCTCATCGGGATCCCATACGCAGTATTTT
>TRBJ2-5|TRBV6-5|TRBD2|few
CASSPLLAGGPGTQYF
TGTGCCAGCAGTCCACTCCTCGCGGGGGGGCCAGGGACCCAGTACTTC
>TRBJ2-1|TRBV29-1|TRBD2|many
CSVRGRGRANEQFF
TGCAGCGTGAGGGGTCGAGGGAGGGCCAATGAGCAGTTCTTC
>TRBJ2-5|TRBV6-1|.|.
CASSTGSQETQYF
TGTGCCAGCAGCACAGGGAGCCAAGAGACCCAGTACTTC
>TRBJ2-6|TRBV6-5|.|few
CASSYSIGANVLTF
TGTGCCAGCAGTTACTCGATTGGGGCCAACGTCCTGACTTTC
>TRBJ1-6|TRBV11-2|TRBD1|many
CASSRGTGGNSPLHF
TGTGCCAGCAGCCGGGGGACAGGGGGTAATTCACCCCTCCACTTT